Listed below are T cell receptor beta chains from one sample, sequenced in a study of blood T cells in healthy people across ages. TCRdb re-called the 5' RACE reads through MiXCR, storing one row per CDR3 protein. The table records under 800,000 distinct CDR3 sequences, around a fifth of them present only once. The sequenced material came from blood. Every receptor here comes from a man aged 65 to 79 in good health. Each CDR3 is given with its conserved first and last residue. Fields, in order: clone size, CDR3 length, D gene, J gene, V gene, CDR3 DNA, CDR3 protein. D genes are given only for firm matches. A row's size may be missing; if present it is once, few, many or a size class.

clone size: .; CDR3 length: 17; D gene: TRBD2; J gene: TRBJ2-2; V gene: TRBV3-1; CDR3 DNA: TGTGCCAGCAGCCTGACTAGCGGGAAGAGGATCACCGGGGAGCTGTTTTTT; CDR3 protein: CASSLTSGKRITGELFF
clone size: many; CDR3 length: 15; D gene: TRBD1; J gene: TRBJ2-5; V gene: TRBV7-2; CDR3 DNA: TGTGCCAGCAGCCCGACAGGGTTGGCTGGGGAGACCCAGTACTTC; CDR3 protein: CASSPTGLAGETQYF
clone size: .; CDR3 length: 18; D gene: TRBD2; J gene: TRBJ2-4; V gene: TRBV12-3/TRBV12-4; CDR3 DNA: TGTGCCAGCAGTCAACTCGGGACTAGCGGGGGGTCCAAAAACATTCAGTACTTC; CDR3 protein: CASSQLGTSGGSKNIQYF
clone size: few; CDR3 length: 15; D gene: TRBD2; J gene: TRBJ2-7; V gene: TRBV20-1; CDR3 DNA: TGCAGTGCTAGCGACACTAGCGGGAGGGGATACGAGCAGTACTTC; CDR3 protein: CSASDTSGRGYEQYF
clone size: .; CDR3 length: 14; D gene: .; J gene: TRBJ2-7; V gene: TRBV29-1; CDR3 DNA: TGCAGCGTCTCCTACGCGCAGGGGGGGGCCGAGCAGTACTTC; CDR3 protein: CSVSYAQGGAEQYF
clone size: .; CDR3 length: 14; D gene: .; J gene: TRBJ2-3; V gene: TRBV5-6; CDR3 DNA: TGTGCCAGCAGCTTGTGGAAGAAGACAGATACGCAGTATTTT; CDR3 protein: CASSLWKKTDTQYF
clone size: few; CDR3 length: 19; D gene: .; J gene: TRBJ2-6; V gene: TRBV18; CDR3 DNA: TGTGCCAGCTCACCAGTTTGGCAACTAGGGAATTCTGGGGCCAACGTCCTGACTTTC; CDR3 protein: CASSPVWQLGNSGANVLTF
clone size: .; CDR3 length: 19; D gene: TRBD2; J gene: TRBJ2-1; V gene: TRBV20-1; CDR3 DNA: TGCAGTGCTAGAGATTCTCGGAGTAGCGGGGTAGGGTATGGCAATGAGCAGTTCTTC; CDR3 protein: CSARDSRSSGVGYGNEQFF
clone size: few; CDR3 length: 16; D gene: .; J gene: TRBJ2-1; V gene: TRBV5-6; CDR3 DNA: TGTGCCAGCAGCTTGGCATCCGGGACACGCTACAATGAGCAGTTCTTC; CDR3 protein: CASSLASGTRYNEQFF
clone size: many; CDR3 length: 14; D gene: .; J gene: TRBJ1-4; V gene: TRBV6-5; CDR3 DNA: TGTGCCAGCAGAACGACAGCTTATAATGAAAAACTGTTTTTT; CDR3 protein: CASRTTAYNEKLFF
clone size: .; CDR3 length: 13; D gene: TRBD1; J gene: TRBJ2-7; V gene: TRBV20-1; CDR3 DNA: TGCAGTGCTAGAGGGACAGGGGATATCGAGCAGTACTTC; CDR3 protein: CSARGTGDIEQYF
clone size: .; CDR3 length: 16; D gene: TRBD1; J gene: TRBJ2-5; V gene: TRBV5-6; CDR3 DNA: TGTGCCAGCAGCTCGGGGTTGCCGACAGGGTCAGAGACCCAGTACTTC; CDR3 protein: CASSSGLPTGSETQYF
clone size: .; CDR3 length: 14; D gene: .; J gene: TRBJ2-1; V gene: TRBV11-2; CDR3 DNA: TGTGCCAGCAGCTTAGAGGACTATTACAATGAGCAGTTCTTC; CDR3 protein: CASSLEDYYNEQFF
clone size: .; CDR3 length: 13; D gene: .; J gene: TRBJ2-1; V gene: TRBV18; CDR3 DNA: TGTGCCAGCTCACCCGCAATGGGTAATGAGCAGTTCTTC; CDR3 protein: CASSPAMGNEQFF
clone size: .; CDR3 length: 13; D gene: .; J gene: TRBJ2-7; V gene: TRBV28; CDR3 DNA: TGTGCCAGCAGGGGTGGGGGGTTCTCCGAGCAGTACTTC; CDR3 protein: CASRGGGFSEQYF
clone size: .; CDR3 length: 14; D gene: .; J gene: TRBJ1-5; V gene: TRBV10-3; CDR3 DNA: TGTGCCTCCGATGTGGACGGGGAAAATCAGCCCCAGCATTTT; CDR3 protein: CASDVDGENQPQHF
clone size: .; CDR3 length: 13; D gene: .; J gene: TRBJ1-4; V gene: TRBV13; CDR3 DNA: TGTGCCAGCAGCTCCGGGAGTAATGAAAAACTGTTTTTT; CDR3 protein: CASSSGSNEKLFF
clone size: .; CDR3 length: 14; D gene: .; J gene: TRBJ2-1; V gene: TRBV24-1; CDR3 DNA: TGTGCCACCAGTGAGAGTAGCCCCTACAATGAGCAGTTCTTC; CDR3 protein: CATSESSPYNEQFF
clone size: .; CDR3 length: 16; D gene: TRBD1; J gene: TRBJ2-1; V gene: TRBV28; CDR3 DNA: TGTGCCAGCAGTCTGCACTTGGACAGGTCCTACAATGAGCAGTTCTTC; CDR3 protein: CASSLHLDRSYNEQFF
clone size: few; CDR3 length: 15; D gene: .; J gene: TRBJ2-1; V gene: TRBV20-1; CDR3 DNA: TGCAGTGCCACCCTCAGCGGGCACTCCTACAATGAGCAGTTCTTC; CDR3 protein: CSATLSGHSYNEQFF